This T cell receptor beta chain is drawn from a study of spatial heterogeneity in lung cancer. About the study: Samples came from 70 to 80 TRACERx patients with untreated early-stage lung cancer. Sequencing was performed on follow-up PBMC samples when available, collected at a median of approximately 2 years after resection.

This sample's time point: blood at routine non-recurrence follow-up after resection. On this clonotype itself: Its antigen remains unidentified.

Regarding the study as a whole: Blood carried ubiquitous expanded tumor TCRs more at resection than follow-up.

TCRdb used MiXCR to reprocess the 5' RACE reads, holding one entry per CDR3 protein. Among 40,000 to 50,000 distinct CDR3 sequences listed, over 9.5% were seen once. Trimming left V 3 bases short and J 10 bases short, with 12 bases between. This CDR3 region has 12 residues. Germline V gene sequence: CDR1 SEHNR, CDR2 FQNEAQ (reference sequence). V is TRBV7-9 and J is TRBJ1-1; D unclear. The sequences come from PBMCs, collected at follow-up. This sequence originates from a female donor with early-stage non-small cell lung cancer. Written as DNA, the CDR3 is TGTGCCAGCAGCTTGATCATCGTAGGAGCTTTCTTT. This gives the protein CASSLIIVGAFF.